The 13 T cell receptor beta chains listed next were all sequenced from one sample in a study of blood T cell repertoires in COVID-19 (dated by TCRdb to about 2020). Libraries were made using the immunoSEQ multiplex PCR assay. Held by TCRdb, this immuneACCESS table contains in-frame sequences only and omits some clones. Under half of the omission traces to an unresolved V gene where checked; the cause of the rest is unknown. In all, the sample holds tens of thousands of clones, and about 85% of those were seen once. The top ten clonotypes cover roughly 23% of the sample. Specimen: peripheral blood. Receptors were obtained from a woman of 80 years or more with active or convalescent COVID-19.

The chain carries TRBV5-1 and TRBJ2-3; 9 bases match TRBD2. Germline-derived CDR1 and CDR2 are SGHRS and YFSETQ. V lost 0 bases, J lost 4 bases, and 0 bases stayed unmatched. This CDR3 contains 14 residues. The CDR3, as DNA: TGCGCCAGCAGCTTGGGGACTAGCGCAGATACGCAGTATTTT. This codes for CASSLGTSADTQYF.

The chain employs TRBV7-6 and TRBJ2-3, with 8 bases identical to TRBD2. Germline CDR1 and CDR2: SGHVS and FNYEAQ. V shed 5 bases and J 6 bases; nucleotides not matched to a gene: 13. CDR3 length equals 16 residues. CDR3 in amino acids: CASSGYIGTSSDTQYF. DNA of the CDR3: TGTGCCAGCAGCGGTTACATCGGGACTAGTTCGGATACGCAGTATTTT.

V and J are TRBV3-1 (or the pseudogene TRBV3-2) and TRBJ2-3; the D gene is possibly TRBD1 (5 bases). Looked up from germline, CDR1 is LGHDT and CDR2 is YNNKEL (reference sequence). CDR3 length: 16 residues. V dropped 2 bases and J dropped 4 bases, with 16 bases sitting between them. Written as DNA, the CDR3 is TGTGCCAGCAGCCAAAGGCAAGGGGTCGAGGCAGATACGCAGTATTTT. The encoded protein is CASSQRQGVEADTQYF.

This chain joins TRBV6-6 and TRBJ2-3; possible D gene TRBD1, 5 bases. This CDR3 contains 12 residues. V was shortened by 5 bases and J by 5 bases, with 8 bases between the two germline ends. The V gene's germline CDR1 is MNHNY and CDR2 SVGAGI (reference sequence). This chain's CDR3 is CASSRGVDTQYF. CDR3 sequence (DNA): TGTGCCAGCAGTAGGGGTGTAGATACGCAGTATTTT.

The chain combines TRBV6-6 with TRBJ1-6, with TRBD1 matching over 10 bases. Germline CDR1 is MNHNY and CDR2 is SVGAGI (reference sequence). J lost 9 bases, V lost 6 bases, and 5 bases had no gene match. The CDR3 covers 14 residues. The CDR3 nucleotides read TGTGCCAGCAGCCAGACAGGGGGCGGTTCACCCCTCCACTTT. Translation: CASSQTGGGSPLHF.

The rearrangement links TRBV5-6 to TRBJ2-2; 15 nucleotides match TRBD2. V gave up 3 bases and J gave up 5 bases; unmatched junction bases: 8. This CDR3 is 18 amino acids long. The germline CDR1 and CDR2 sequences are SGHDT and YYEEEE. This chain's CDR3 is CASSSGLAGGRGTGELFF. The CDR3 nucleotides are TGTGCCAGCAGCTCGGGACTAGCGGGGGGCCGGGGGACCGGGGAGCTGTTTTTT.

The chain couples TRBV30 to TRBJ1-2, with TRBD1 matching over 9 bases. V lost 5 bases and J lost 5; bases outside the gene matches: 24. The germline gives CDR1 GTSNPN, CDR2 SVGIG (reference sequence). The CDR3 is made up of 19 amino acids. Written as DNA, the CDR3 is TGTGCCTGGGACAATGTCACAGGGGGCGAATCTGAGCGGAGATATGGCTACACCTTC. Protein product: CAWDNVTGGESERRYGYTF. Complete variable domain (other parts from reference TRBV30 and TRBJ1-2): SQTIHQWPATLVQPVGSPLSLECTVEGTSNPNLYWYRQAAGRGLQLLFYSVGIGQISSEVPQNLSASRPQDRQFILSSKKLLLSDSGFYLCAWDNVTGGESERRYGYTFGSGTRLTVV.

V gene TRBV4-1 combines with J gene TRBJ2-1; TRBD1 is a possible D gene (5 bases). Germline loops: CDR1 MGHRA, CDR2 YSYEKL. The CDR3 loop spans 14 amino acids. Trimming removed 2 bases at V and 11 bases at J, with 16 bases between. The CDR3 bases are TGCGCCAGCAGCCAACGTTCCAGGACACCTAAGCAGTTCTTC. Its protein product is CASSQRSRTPKQFF.

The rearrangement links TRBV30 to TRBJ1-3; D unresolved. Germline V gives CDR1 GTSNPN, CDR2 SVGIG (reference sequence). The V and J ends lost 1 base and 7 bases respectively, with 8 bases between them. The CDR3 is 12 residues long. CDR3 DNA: TGTGCCTGGAGTGACGTGGGCAACACCATATATTTT. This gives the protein CAWSDVGNTIYF.

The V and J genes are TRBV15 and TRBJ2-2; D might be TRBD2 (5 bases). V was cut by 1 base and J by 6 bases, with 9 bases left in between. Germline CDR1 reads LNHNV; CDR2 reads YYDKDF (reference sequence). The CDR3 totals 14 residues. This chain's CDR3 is CATSRVGVPGELFF. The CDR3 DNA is TGTGCCACCAGCAGAGTCGGGGTTCCCGGGGAGCTGTTTTTT. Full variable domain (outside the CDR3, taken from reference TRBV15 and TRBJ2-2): DAMVIQNPRYQVTQFGKPVTLSCSQTLNHNVMYWYQQKSSQAPKLLFHYYDKDFNNEADTPDNFQSRRPNTSFCFLDIRSPGLGDTAMYLCATSRVGVPGELFFGEGSRLTVL.

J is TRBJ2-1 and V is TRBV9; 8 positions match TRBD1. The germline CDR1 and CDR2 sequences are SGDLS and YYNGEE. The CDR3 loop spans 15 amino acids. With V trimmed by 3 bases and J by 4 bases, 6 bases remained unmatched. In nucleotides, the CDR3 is TGTGCCAGCAGCGCCCGGGACAGGACATACAATGAGCAGTTCTTC. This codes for CASSARDRTYNEQFF.

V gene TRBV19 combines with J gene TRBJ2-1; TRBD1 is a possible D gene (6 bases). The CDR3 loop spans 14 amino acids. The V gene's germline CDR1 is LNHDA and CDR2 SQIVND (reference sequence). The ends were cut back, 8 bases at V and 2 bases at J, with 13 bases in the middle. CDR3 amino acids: CASAPGHTYNEQFF. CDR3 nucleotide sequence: TGTGCCAGTGCGCCGGGACATACCTACAATGAGCAGTTCTTC.

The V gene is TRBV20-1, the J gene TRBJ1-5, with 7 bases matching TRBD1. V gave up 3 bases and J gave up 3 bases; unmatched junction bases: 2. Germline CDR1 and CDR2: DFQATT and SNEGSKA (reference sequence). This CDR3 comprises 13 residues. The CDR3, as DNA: TGCAGTGCTAGTACAGGGGACAATCAGCCCCAGCATTTT. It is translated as CSASTGDNQPQHF.